This is a list of T cell receptor beta chains from one sample in a study of blood T cell repertoires in COVID-19. Profiled with immunoSEQ multiplex PCR; TCRdb holds only in-frame clones, not every one. The sample consists of around 250,000 clones, 86% of them appearing once. Sequenced sample: peripheral blood. The receptors shown here come from a man aged 35-49 years with active or convalescent COVID-19. Both conserved end residues are part of each CDR3. Fields, in order: J gene, D gene, V gene, clone size, CDR3 DNA, CDR3 protein. D genes are given only for firm matches. For some rows the clone size is stated as once, few or many, or as a class when expanded; others skip it.

J: TRBJ2-7; D: .; V: TRBV2; size: few; DNA: TGTGCCAGCAGTGTGGTCGGGGGTTCTGGGGAGCAGTACTTC; CDR3: CASSVVGGSGEQYF
J: TRBJ2-1; D: TRBD2; V: TRBV6-5; size: .; DNA: TGTGCCAGCAGTTACTCGAGTCTAGCGGGGGAGGAGCAGTTCTTC; CDR3: CASSYSSLAGEEQFF
J: TRBJ2-7; D: TRBD1; V: TRBV9; size: .; DNA: TGTGCCAGCAGCACGCAGACAGGGGTGGACGAGCAGTACTTC; CDR3: CASSTQTGVDEQYF
J: TRBJ1-6; D: .; V: TRBV3-1/TRBV3-2; size: .; DNA: TGTGCCAGCAGCCATGCCAGGAATTCACCCCTCCACTTT; CDR3: CASSHARNSPLHF
J: TRBJ2-7; D: .; V: TRBV9; size: .; DNA: TGTGCCAGCAGCGTAGACTCAGGTCGCGAGCAGTACTTC; CDR3: CASSVDSGREQYF
J: TRBJ2-7; D: TRBD1; V: TRBV24-1; size: .; DNA: TGTGCCACCACCGGGACAGGGGACACTTACGAGCAGTACTTC; CDR3: CATTGTGDTYEQYF
J: TRBJ1-5; D: .; V: TRBV6-6; size: .; DNA: TGTGCCAGCAGTACCGGGGTGTATAGCAATCAGCCCCAGCATTTT; CDR3: CASSTGVYSNQPQHF
J: TRBJ2-7; D: TRBD2; V: TRBV11-2; size: .; DNA: TGTGCCAGCAGCTGGGGAATAGCGGGGGCGCGGTCCTACGAGCAGTACTTC; CDR3: CASSWGIAGARSYEQYF
J: TRBJ2-3; D: TRBD2; V: TRBV30; size: once; DNA: TGTGCCTGGAGTCACTCCCCGTTTAGCGGGGGGCCCCCCCCCACAGATACGCAGTATTTT; CDR3: CAWSHSPFSGGPPPTDTQYF
J: TRBJ2-7; D: TRBD2; V: TRBV7-6; size: .; DNA: TGTGCCAGCAGCTTAGCCTCTAGCGGAGGTACCTACGAGCAGTACTTC; CDR3: CASSLASSGGTYEQYF
J: TRBJ1-1; D: .; V: TRBV18; size: .; DNA: TGTGCCAGCTCACTCTCGGCCGGGGAGAACACTGAAGCTTTCTTT; CDR3: CASSLSAGENTEAFF
J: TRBJ2-6; D: .; V: TRBV29-1; size: .; DNA: TGCAGCGTTGTGGGCGCGGGGGCCCTCTCTGGGGCCAACGTCCTGACTTTC; CDR3: CSVVGAGALSGANVLTF
J: TRBJ2-1; D: TRBD1; V: TRBV5-1; size: .; DNA: TGCGCCAGCAGCTCGGGACAGGAAAACAATGAGCAGTTCTTC; CDR3: CASSSGQENNEQFF